Reported below is one T cell receptor (beta chain). Its antigen is unidentified. Clones were sequenced by immunoSEQ multiplex PCR, and TCRdb holds only the in-frame ones, with some missing. The table has about 420,000 clones, roughly 88% seen once. The data are from a study of Ad26.COV2.S vaccination and SARS-CoV-2 variants. Study-level background: The study gave Ad26.COV2.S intramuscularly, once or twice 56 days apart. Study-level points and caveats: TCR breadth and depth analyses may have underestimated total T cell responses. In vaccinated individuals, spike-specific CD8+ and CD4+ T cell responses reportedly displayed substantial breadth.

Treatment given: over 15 received Ad26.COV2.S at low or high dose, single or two shots; several received placebo; per-sample allocation not given. Day 63 after the first injection of vaccine or placebo was the sampling time. In the vaccine, an Ad26 vector expressed the SARS-CoV-2 spike of the Wuhan strain. V was clipped by 6 bases and J by 7 bases, with 12 bases between them. CDR3 length: 12 amino acids. The TCR comes from a person aged 18-65 years who received the Ad26.COV2.S COVID-19 vaccine or a placebo. Sequences were derived from peripheral blood, sampled in a trial of Ad26.COV2.S vaccine versus placebo. The chain joins TRBV12-3 or TRBV12-4 to TRBJ1-1, with D perhaps TRBD1 (6 bases). The CDR3, as DNA: TGTGCCAGCAGGAACCGGGACATTGAAGCTTTCTTT. It translates to CASRNRDIEAFF.